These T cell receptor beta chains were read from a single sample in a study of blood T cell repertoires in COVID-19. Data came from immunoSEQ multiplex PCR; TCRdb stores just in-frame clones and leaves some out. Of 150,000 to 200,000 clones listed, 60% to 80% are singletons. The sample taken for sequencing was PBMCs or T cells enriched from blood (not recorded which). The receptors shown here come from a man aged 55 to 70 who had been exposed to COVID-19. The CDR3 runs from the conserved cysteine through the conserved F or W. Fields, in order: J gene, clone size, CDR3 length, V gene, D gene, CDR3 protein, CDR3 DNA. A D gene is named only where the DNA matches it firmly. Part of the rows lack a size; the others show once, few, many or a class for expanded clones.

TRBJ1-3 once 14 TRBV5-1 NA CASSPDSILNTIYF TGCGCCAGCAGCCCCGACAGCATACTAAACACCATATATTTT
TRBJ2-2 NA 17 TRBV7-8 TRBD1 CASSPSDRGRRTGELFF TGTGCCAGCAGCCCGTCGGACAGGGGGAGAAGGACCGGGGAGCTGTTTTTT
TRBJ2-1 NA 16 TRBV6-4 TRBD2 CASSSITSGRAYEQFF TGTGCCAGCAGCTCAATAACTAGCGGGAGGGCCTATGAGCAGTTCTTC
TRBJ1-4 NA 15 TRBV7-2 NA CASSLGSGVGEKLFF TGTGCCAGCAGCTTAGGCTCCGGGGTGGGGGAAAAACTGTTTTTT
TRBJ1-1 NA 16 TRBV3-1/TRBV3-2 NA CASSASPLTGNTEAFF TGTGCCAGCAGCGCCTCCCCATTGACGGGAAACACTGAAGCTTTCTTT
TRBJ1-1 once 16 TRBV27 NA CASSFAASSRRGEAFF TGTGCCAGCAGTTTTGCTGCCAGCTCCAGAAGGGGAGAAGCTTTCTTT
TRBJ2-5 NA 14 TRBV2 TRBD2 CASRGGLGYETQYF TGTGCCAGCAGGGGGGGACTAGGGTATGAGACCCAGTACTTC
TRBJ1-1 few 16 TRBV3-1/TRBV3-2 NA CASSQHGGGMNTEAFF TGTGCCAGCAGCCAACATGGGGGGGGTATGAACACTGAAGCTTTCTTT
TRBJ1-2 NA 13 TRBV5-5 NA CASSPRGESGYTF TGTGCCAGCAGCCCCCGGGGTGAATCTGGCTACACCTTC
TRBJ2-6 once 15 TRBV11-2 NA CASSLDQGVLNVLTF TGTGCCAGCAGCTTAGATCAAGGGGTTCTGAACGTCCTGACTTTC
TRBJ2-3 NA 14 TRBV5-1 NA CASAGGRSTDTQYF TGCGCATCAGCAGGGGGGAGGTCCACAGATACGCAGTATTTT
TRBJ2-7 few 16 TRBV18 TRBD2 CASSSLGGGGINEQYF TGTGCCAGCTCATCCCTCGGGGGGGGAGGTATCAACGAGCAGTACTTC
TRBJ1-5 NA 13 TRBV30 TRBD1 CAWDRDSNQPQHF TGTGCCTGGGACAGGGATAGCAATCAGCCCCAGCATTTT
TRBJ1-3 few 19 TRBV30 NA CAWSQAGGGAGLAGNTIYF TGTGCCTGGAGTCAAGCCGGTGGGGGCGCGGGTCTCGCTGGAAACACCATATATTTT
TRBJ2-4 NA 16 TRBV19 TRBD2 CASSISGRVAKNIQYF TGTGCCAGTAGTATAAGCGGGAGGGTAGCCAAAAACATTCAGTACTTC
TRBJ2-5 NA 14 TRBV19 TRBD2 CASSTSGIGETQYF TGTGCCAGTAGTACAAGCGGGATTGGAGAGACCCAGTACTTC
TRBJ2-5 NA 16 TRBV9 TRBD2 CASSPGGTPLQETQYF TGTGCCAGCAGCCCGGGGGGAACACCGCTCCAAGAGACCCAGTACTTC
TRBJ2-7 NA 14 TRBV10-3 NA CAISELSPSYEQYF TGTGCCATCAGTGAGTTGAGTCCATCCTACGAGCAGTACTTC